The next 18 T cell receptor beta chains were all read from a single sample in a study of somatic mutations in cytotoxic T cells in rheumatoid arthritis. Assay: immunoSEQ multiplex PCR; the TCRdb copy retains only in-frame clones and omits some. This sample has some 16,000 clones; more than 75% occur once, and the top ten carry approximately 15%. Sequencing input: CD8+ T cells sorted from blood. The receptors were sampled from a woman in her fifties or sixties with rheumatoid arthritis.

The rearrangement links TRBV7-3 to TRBJ2-3; 8 bases map to TRBD1. This CDR3 comprises 16 residues. The J segment lost 3 bases and the V segment lost 5 bases, leaving 10 bases of the junction unmatched. The V gene's germline CDR1 is SGHTA and CDR2 FQGTGA. The CDR3 loop reads CASSRTPGGLTDTQYF. CDR3 in DNA: TGTGCCAGCAGCCGTACGCCAGGGGGCCTTACAGATACGCAGTATTTT.

V usage is TRBV19 and J usage is TRBJ2-7; 7 bases map to TRBD1. The CDR3 contains 16 residues. The germline CDR1 and CDR2 sequences are LNHDA and SQIVND (reference sequence). Germline trimming cut 5 bases from V and 0 bases from J; bases unmatched to any gene: 10. In DNA form, the CDR3 reads TGTGCCAGTAGTGTAAGACAGGGCGGAGCCTCCTACGAGCAGTACTTC. As protein: CASSVRQGGASYEQYF.

The chain combines TRBV13 with TRBJ2-2; 8 nucleotides line up with TRBD2. V was clipped by 4 bases and J by 1 base; unmatched bases: 5. The CDR3 consists of 16 residues. The germline V gene has CDR1 PRHDT and CDR2 FYEKMQ (reference sequence). CDR3 DNA: TGTGCCAGCAGCTCCCAGCGGGGGCTGAACACCGGGGAGCTGTTTTTT. It codes for CASSSQRGLNTGELFF.

V usage is TRBV27 and J usage is TRBJ2-2; 10 bases fit TRBD2. Trimming cost V 5 bases and J 7 bases; bases outside gene matches: 13. This CDR3 has 17 residues. Germline lookup yields CDR1 MNHEY and CDR2 SMNVEV (reference sequence). For the CDR3, the DNA is TGTGCCAGCAGTACCCTTCGAGCGGGGGGGCCTGGCGGGGAGCTGTTTTTT. It encodes CASSTLRAGGPGGELFF.

The gene calls are TRBV14 and TRBJ1-6; the match to TRBD1 covers 7 bases. The trim removed 4 bases at V and 5 bases at J, leaving 11 bases unmatched. There are 17 residues in the CDR3. Germline V gene sequence: CDR1 SGHDN, CDR2 FVKESK. The DNA of the CDR3 is TGTGCCAGCAGCCGGATTAAACGACAGGGCCATAATTCACCCCTCCACTTT. The encoded protein is CASSRIKRQGHNSPLHF.

This chain joins TRBV29-1 and TRBJ1-1, with 9 bases matching TRBD1. V lost 4 bases, J lost 6 bases, and 3 bases stayed unmatched. Looked up from germline, CDR1 is SQVTM and CDR2 is ANQGSEA. This CDR3 region has 12 residues. The CDR3 reads CSVGTGAAEAFF. The CDR3 nucleotides are TGCAGCGTTGGGACAGGGGCGGCTGAAGCTTTCTTT.

The gene calls are TRBV27 and TRBJ2-7, with 11 bases lining up with TRBD2. V lost 3 bases and J lost 2; bases outside the gene matches: 9. CDR1 MNHEY and CDR2 SMNVEV come from the germline V gene (reference sequence). The CDR3 is 17 residues long. The CDR3 nucleotides are TGTGCCAGCAGTTTGGCCACGACTAGCGGGATCCCCTACGAGCAGTACTTC. This encodes CASSLATTSGIPYEQYF.

This clone showed up just once. Other DNA sequences within the sample encode an identical CDR3. This rearrangement joins TRBV28 to TRBJ1-5, with 8 bases matching TRBD1. V dropped 2 bases and J dropped 4; count of bases not matched to a gene: 4. The CDR3 runs to 15 residues. CDR1 MDHEN and CDR2 SYDVKM come from the germline V gene. The DNA of the CDR3 is TGTGCCAGCAGTTTAATCCAGGGGGCAAATCAGCCCCAGCATTTT. This codes for CASSLIQGANQPQHF.

J is TRBJ2-5 and V is TRBV5-6; the D gene is possibly TRBD2 (7 bases). Trimming stripped 3 bases from V and 3 bases from J, with 18 bases between. The germline V gene has CDR1 SGHDT and CDR2 YYEEEE. The CDR3 spans 16 residues. The CDR3, as DNA: TGTGCCAGCAGCTCCAGGGGAGGGGGGTACGAAGAGACCCAGTACTTC. Residues: CASSSRGGGYEETQYF.

The rearrangement uses TRBV18 and TRBJ1-5, with a possible D match to TRBD1 (5 bases). V was trimmed by 3 bases and J by 7 bases, leaving 19 bases between them. The CDR3 extends over 16 amino acids. The V gene's germline CDR1 is KGHSH and CDR2 LQKENI. DNA for the CDR3: TGTGCCAGCTCACCCCTCGGGACCGCCCCATGGCAGCCCCAGCATTTT. Its protein is CASSPLGTAPWQPQHF.

The CDR3 here is CAWSSGIVGGYTF. The CDR3 DNA follows: TGTGCCTGGAGTTCGGGTATCGTCGGTGGCTACACCTTC. The V gene is TRBV30, the J gene TRBJ1-2; D gene uncertain. The CDR3 runs 13 residues. V was shortened by 2 bases and J by 7 bases, with 14 bases between the two germline ends. Looked up from germline, CDR1 is GTSNPN and CDR2 is SVGIG (reference sequence).

The rearrangement joins TRBV5-6 to TRBJ2-7; 12 bases are a match to TRBD2. The CDR3 consists of 16 residues. Germline CDR1 is SGHDT and CDR2 is YYEEEE. With 4 bases clipped from V and 0 bases from J, the junction kept 5 bases outside the gene matches. CDR3 in amino acids: CASSTGTSGPSYEQYF. CDR3 coding DNA: TGTGCCAGCAGCACCGGGACTAGCGGGCCCTCCTACGAGCAGTACTTC.

This chain links TRBV27 with TRBJ2-7; the D gene is possibly TRBD1 (5 bases). Germline V lookup: CDR1 MNHEY, CDR2 SMNVEV (reference sequence). The CDR3 is 14 residues long. The ends were cut back, 3 bases at V and 3 bases at J, with 12 bases in the middle. Written as DNA, the CDR3 is TGTGCCAGCAGTTTCGGGCAGGGAATCTACGAGCAGTACTTC. Protein: CASSFGQGIYEQYF.

The V and J genes are TRBV6-1 and TRBJ2-1; D is unclear. V lost 5 bases and J 0 bases, leaving 2 bases between the germline ends. Germline V lookup: CDR1 MNHNS, CDR2 SASEGT. The CDR3 is made up of 12 amino acids. The CDR3 DNA reads as TGTGCCAGCAGTCTCTCCTACAATGAGCAGTTCTTC. It encodes CASSLSYNEQFF.

This chain links TRBV4-3 with TRBJ1-2; TRBD1 matches at 8 bases. Looked up from germline, CDR1 is LGHNA and CDR2 is YSLEER. The CDR3 consists of 15 residues. Trimming took 3 bases from V and 6 from J; bases not matched to a gene: 9. Here the CDR3 DNA reads TGCGCCAGCAGCCACAGACAGGGGCCCCGAGATGGCTACACCTTC. This codes for CASSHRQGPRDGYTF.

The rearrangement joins TRBV6-5 to TRBJ2-1; D is perhaps TRBD1 or TRBD2 (5 bases each). Germline assignment: CDR1 MNHEY and CDR2 SVGAGI. The CDR3 is made up of 13 amino acids. Trimming shortened V by 5 bases and J by 4 bases, and 9 bases separated the two germline ends. In DNA form, the CDR3 reads TGTGCCAGCAGTCAGGGACGGTACAATGAGCAGTTCTTC. Residues: CASSQGRYNEQFF.

V and J are TRBV7-9 and TRBJ2-1, with 13 bases lining up with TRBD2. This CDR3 has 19 amino acids. Losses at the gene ends were 2 bases for V and 8 bases for J; bases not matched to a gene: 15. CDR1 is SEHNR and CDR2 is FQNEAQ in the germline V gene (reference sequence). The CDR3 here is CASSLYFPGLAGVIYEQFF. In DNA form, the CDR3 reads TGTGCCAGCAGCTTATACTTCCCAGGACTAGCGGGAGTCATATATGAGCAGTTCTTC.

The chain is built from TRBV10-2 and TRBJ2-3, with 8 bases aligning to TRBD2. The V segment lost 4 bases and the J segment 0 bases; nucleotides outside the gene matches: 3. The CDR3 has 15 amino acids. Germline values: CDR1 WSHSY, CDR2 SAAADI. CDR3 region: CASSVTSASTDTQYF. DNA of the CDR3: TGCGCCAGCAGTGTGACTAGCGCTAGCACAGATACGCAGTATTTT.